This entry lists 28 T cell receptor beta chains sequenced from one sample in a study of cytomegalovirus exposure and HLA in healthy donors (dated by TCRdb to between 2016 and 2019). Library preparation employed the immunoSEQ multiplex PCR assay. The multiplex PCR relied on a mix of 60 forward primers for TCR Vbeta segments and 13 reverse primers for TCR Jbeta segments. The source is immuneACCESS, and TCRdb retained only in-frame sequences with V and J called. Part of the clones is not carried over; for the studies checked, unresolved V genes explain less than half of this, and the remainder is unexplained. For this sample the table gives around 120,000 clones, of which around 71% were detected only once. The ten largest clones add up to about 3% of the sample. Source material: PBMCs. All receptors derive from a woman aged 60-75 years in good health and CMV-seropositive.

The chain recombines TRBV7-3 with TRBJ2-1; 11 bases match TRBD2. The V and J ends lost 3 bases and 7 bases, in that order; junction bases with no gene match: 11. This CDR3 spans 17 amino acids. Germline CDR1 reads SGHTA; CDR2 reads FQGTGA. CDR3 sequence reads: CASSFNSGGARRNEQFF. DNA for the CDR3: TGTGCCAGCAGCTTCAATAGCGGGGGGGCCAGGCGAAATGAGCAGTTCTTC.

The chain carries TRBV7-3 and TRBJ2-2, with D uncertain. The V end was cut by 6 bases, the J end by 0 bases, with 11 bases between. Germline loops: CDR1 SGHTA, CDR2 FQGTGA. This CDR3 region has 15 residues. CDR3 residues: CASRQFHANTGELFF. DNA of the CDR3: TGTGCCAGCAGACAATTCCATGCGAACACCGGGGAGCTGTTTTTT.

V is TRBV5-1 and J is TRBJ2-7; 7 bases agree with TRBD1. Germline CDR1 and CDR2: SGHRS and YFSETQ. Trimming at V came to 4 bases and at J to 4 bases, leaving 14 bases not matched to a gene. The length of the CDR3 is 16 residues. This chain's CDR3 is CASSVNSGTVAYEQYF. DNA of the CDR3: TGCGCCAGCAGCGTAAACTCCGGGACAGTTGCTTACGAGCAGTACTTC. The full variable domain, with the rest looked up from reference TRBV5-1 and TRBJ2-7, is KAGVTQTPRYLIKTRGQQVTLSCSPISGHRSVSWYQQTPGQGLQFLFEYFSETQRNKGNFPGRFSGRQFSNSRSEMNVSTLELGDSALYLCASSVNSGTVAYEQYFGPGTRLTVT.

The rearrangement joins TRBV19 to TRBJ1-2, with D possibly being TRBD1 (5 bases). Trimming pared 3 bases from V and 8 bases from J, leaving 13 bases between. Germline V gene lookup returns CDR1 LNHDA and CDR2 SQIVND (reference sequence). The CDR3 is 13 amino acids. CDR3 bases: TGTGCCAGTAGTATCGGGGGAGTCGGGGGCTACACCTTC. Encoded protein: CASSIGGVGGYTF.

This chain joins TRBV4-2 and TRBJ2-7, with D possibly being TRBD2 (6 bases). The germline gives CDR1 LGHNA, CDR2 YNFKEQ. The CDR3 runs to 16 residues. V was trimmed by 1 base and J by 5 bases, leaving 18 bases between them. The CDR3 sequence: CASSQADSGAGNEQYF. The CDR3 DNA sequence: TGTGCCAGCAGCCAAGCGGACTCGGGAGCAGGTAACGAGCAGTACTTC.

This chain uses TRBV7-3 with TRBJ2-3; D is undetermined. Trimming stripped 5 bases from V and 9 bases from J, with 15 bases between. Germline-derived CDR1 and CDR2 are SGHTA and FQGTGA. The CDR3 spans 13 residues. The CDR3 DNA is TGTGCCAGCAGCCCTGGCCAGGAAAGAACGCAGTATTTT. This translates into CASSPGQERTQYF.

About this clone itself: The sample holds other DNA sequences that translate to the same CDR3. The CDR3 DNA is TGTGCCAGCAGCTTACAGGGGGCAACTAATGAAAAACTGTTTTTT. Protein: CASSLQGATNEKLFF. This chain joins TRBV7-2 and TRBJ1-4, with 7 nucleotides matching TRBD1. The germline CDR1 and CDR2 sequences are SGHTA and FQGNSA. The CDR3 runs 15 residues. The J segment lost 0 bases and the V segment lost 2 bases, leaving 0 bases of the junction unmatched.

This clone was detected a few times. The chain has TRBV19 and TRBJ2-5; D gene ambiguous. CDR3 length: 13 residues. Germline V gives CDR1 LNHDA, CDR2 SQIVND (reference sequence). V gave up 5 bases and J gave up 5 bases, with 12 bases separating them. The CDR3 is CASSSSPYETQYF. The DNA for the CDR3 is TGTGCCAGTAGTTCCTCCCCGTATGAGACCCAGTACTTC.

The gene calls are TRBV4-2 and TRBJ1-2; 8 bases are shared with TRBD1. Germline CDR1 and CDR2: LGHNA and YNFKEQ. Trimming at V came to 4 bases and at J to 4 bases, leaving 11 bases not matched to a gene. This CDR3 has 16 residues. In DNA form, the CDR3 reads TGTGCCAGCAGCCGTCCTGGGACAGGAGCAAGCTATGGCTACACCTTC. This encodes CASSRPGTGASYGYTF.

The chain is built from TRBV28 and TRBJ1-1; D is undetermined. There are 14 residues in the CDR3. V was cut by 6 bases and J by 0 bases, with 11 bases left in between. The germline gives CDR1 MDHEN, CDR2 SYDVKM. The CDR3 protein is CASRTGEMNTEAFF. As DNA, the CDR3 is TGTGCCAGCAGAACTGGGGAGATGAACACTGAAGCTTTCTTT.

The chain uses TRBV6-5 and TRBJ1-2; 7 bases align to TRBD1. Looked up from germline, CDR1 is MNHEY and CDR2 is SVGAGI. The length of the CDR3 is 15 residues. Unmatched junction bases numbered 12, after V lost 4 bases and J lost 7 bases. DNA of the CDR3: TGTGCCAGCAGTTCCCCGGGGCAGGGGGTTCCTGGCTACACCTTC. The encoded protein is CASSSPGQGVPGYTF.

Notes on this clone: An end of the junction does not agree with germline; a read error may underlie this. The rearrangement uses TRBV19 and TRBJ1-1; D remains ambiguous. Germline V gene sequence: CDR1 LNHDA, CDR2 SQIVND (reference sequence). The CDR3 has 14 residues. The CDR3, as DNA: TGTGTCAGTAGTATTGGGAGGGTGAGCACTGAAGCTTTCTTT. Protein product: CVSSIGRVSTEAFF.

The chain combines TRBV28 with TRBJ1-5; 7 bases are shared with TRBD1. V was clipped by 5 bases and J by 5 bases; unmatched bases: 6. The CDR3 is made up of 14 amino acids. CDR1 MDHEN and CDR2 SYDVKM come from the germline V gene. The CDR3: CASSRQGNYQPQHF. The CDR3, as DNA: TGTGCCAGCAGTCGACAGGGAAACTATCAGCCCCAGCATTTT. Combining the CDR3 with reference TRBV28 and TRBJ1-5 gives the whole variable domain DVKVTQSSRYLVKRTGEKVFLECVQDMDHENMFWYRQDPGLGLRLIYFSYDVKMKEKGDIPEGYSVSREKKERFSLILESASTNQTSMYLCASSRQGNYQPQHFGDGTRLSIL.

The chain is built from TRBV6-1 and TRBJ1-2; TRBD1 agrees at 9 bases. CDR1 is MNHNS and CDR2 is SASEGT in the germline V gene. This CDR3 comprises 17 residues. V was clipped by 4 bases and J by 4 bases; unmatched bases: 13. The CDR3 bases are TGTGCCAGCAGTGTAAACCGGGACAGGGTTTCAACCTATGGCTACACCTTC. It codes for CASSVNRDRVSTYGYTF.

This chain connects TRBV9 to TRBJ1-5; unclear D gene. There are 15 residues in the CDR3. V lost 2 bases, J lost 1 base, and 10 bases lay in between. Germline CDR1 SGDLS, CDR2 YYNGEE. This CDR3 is CASSVGRSSNQPQHF. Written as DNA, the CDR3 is TGTGCCAGCAGCGTTGGTCGGTCAAGCAATCAGCCCCAGCATTTT.

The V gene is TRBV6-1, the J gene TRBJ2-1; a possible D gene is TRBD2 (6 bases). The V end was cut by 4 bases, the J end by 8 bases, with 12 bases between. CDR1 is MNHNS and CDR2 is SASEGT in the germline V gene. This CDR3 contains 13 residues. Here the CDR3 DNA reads TGTGCCAGCAGTGGAGAGGGAGGCGATGAGCAGTTCTTC. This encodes CASSGEGGDEQFF.

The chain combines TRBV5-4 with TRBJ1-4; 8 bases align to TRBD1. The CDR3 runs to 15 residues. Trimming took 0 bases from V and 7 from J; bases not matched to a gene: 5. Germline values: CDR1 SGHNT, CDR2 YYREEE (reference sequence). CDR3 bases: TGTGCCAGCAGCTTGGGCGGACAGGGTGGTGAAAAACTGTTTTTT. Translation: CASSLGGQGGEKLFF.

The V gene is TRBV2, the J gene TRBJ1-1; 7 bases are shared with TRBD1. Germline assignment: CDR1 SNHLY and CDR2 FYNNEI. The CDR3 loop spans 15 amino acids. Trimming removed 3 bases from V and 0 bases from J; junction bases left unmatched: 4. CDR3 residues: CASSDQGVLNTEAFF. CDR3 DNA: TGTGCCAGCAGTGATCAGGGGGTGTTGAACACTGAAGCTTTCTTT.

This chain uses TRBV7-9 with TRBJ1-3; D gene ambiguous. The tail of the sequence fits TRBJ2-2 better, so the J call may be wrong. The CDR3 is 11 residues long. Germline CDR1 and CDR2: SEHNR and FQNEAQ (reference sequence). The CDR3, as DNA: TGTGCCAGCAGCTCAATCGGGGAGCTGTTTTTT. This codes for CASSSIGELFF.

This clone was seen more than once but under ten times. The CDR3 DNA follows: TGTGCCAGCAGGCCTAGCGGGGGGGCCCGTGAGACCCAGTACTTC. Translation: CASRPSGGARETQYF. The chain has TRBV6-4 and TRBJ2-5; TRBD2 aligns across 12 bases. Per the germline V gene, CDR1 is MRHNA and CDR2 is SNTAGT. The CDR3 length is 15 residues. V gave up 6 bases and J gave up 5 bases; unmatched junction bases: 7.

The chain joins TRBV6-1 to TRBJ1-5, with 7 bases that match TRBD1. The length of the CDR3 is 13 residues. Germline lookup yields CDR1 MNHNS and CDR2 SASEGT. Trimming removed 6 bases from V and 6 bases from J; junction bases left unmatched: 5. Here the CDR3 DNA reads TGTGCCAGCAGATCGGGACAGACTCAGCCCCAGCATTTT. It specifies CASRSGQTQPQHF.

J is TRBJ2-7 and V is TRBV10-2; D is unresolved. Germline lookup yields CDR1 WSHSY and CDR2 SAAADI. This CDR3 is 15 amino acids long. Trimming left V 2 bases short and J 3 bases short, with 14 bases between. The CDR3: CASSEAGTFGYEQYF. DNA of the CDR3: TGCGCCAGCAGTGAGGCAGGAACTTTTGGCTACGAGCAGTACTTC.

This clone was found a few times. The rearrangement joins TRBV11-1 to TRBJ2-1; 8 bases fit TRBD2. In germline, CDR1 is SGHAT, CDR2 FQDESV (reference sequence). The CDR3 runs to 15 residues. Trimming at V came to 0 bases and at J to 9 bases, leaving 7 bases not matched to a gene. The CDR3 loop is CASSLAGGAGGEQFF. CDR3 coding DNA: TGTGCCAGCAGCTTAGCGGGCGGGGCGGGGGGTGAGCAGTTCTTC. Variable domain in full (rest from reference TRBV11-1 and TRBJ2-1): EAEVAQSPRYKITEKSQAVAFWCDPISGHATLYWYRQILGQGPELLVQFQDESVVDDSQLPKDRFSAERLKGVDSTLKIQPAELGDSAMYLCASSLAGGAGGEQFFGPGTRLTVL.

Written as DNA, the CDR3 is TGTGCCATCAGTGCATCCCCGGTAGTTGCTGGAAACACCATATATTTT. It specifies CAISASPVVAGNTIYF. V and J are TRBV10-3 and TRBJ1-3; unclear D gene. Germline V CDR1 and CDR2: ENHRY, SYGVKD. V was cut by 4 bases and J by 2 bases, with 15 bases left in between. This CDR3 is 16 amino acids long.

CDR3 sequence reads: CASRRDRLLTDTQYF. The CDR3, as DNA: TGTGCCAGCCGCCGGGACAGGCTACTCACAGATACGCAGTATTTT. The chain has TRBV19 and TRBJ2-3; the match to TRBD1 covers 8 bases. Germline CDR1 and CDR2: LNHDA and SQIVND (reference sequence). This CDR3 comprises 15 residues. The trim removed 9 bases at V and 2 bases at J, leaving 10 bases unmatched. The whole variable domain, remainder taken from reference TRBV19 and TRBJ2-3, is DGGITQSPKYLFRKEGQNVTLSCEQNLNHDAMYWYRQDPGQGLRLIYYSQIVNDFQKGDIAEGYSVSREKKESFPLTVTSAQKNPTAFYLCASRRDRLLTDTQYFGPGTRLTVL.

The CDR3 DNA reads TGTGCCAGTAGTATTGGGGCAGGGCTGGGCACTGAAGCTTTCTTT. Its translation is CASSIGAGLGTEAFF. This chain joins TRBV19 and TRBJ1-1, with a tentative D call TRBD1 (5 bases). Per the germline V gene, CDR1 is LNHDA and CDR2 is SQIVND (reference sequence). With 3 bases removed from V and 4 bases from J, the gap between germline ends came to 15 bases. The CDR3 runs to 15 residues. Full variable domain (rest looked up from reference TRBV19 and TRBJ1-1): DGGITQSPKYLFRKEGQNVTLSCEQNLNHDAMYWYRQDPGQGLRLIYYSQIVNDFQKGDIAEGYSVSREKKESFPLTVTSAQKNPTAFYLCASSIGAGLGTEAFFGQGTRLTVV.

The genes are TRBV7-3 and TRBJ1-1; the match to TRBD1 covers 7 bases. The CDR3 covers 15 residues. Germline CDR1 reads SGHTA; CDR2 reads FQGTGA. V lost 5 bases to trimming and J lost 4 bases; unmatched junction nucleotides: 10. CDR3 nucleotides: TGTGCCAGCAGCCCAACAGGGGACCGGAGCACTGAAGCTTTCTTT. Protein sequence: CASSPTGDRSTEAFF. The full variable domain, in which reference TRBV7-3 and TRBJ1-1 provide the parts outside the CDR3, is GAGVSQTPSNKVTEKGKYVELRCDPISGHTALYWYRQSLGQGPEFLIYFQGTGAADDSGLPNDRFFAVRPEGSVSTLKIQRTERGDSAVYLCASSPTGDRSTEAFFGQGTRLTVV.

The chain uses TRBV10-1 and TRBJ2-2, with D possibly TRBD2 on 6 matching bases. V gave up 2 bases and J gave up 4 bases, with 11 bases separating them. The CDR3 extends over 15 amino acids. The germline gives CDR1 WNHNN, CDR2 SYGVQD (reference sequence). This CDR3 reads CASSEPGTGTGELFF. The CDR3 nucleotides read TGCGCCAGCAGTGAGCCCGGGACTGGCACCGGGGAGCTGTTTTTT.